This note documents a single T cell receptor beta chain sequence. The target of this receptor is not known. It has no much larger one-base neighbor in the sample; base qualities were not kept. Here V drops 3 bases and J drops 2 bases, and the junction holds 3 bases not matched to any gene. There are 14 amino acids in the CDR3, from cysteine to phenylalanine inclusive. Solely the CDR3 DNA is kept, with 42 bases framed from the first base. From the germline V gene, CDR1 is KGHSH and CDR2 is LQKENI. The data are from a study of cytomegalovirus exposure and HLA in healthy donors (dated by TCRdb to between 2016 and 2019). General notes on the study: An earlier analysis of some 500 of the donors reported more than 250 Gb of sequence data and 100 million to 130 million unique TCR beta sequences from approximately 180 million T cells. An early release covering about 600 HLA-typed donors comprised 250 to 350 gigabases of sequencing data and around 80 million unique TCR sequences. Among the roughly 370 genotyped donors, roughly 80% belonged to the genetic ancestry cluster associated with self-reported Caucasian donors. The aim of the study was to test whether cataloging public T cell receptors could identify signatures of past pathogen exposure. The study used immunosequencing to profile the T cell repertoires of hundreds of subjects and linked those repertoires to cytomegalovirus serostatus. Besides the first cohort of 666 subjects, a separate validation cohort made up of roughly 130 different subjects was used. High-throughput TCR immunosequencing, statistical association of individual TCRs with disease status, and machine learning were combined to predict cytomegalovirus infection status. A later analysis re-examined previously published TCR beta repertoires from more than 600 donors and added high-resolution HLA genotyping to investigate patterns of TCR occurrence. Rather than using new phenotypic data, the later analysis identified candidate immune exposures from TCR beta sequences and from how often those sequences occurred across donors. In an earlier analysis of over 550 of the donors, high-throughput TCR beta sequencing was used to judge whether each TCR beta V gene segment behaved as functional or pseudogenic. Alongside the repertoire data, information on donor age, sex, ethnicity and CMV serostatus was compiled. Genome-wide SNP genotypes for about 60% of the 666 donors were used in a later genetic analysis, which treated that subset as a discovery cohort. All discovery cohort repertoires had been generated using a single sequencing platform. HLA typing covered class I and class II loci at four-digit resolution. Typing coverage varied by locus: roughly 629-640 donors for A, B, C, DRB1 and DQB1; 500 to 550 for DQA1; about 570 for DPA1; approximately 470 for DPB1. Several DR-DQ haplotypes were treated as single units for association and clustering because of strong linkage in the cohort. Across 398 genotyped donors of the cohort, an average of approximately 240,000 unique TCR beta nucleotide sequences per donor were sequenced, and roughly a sixth of those sequences were non-productive.

In total, fewer than 750 healthy bone marrow donors made up the cohort. At the time of sampling, all cohort members were nominally healthy, though unrecorded immune exposures were likely present. The donor tested CMV seronegative and was one of the 352 seronegative cohort members. Every donor gave a peripheral blood sample, and the peripheral blood mononuclear cells from that sample were used for TCR beta sequencing. The Qiagen DNeasy Blood Extraction Kit was used to extract genomic DNA from the blood cell samples. Broad study findings and their caveats: A further reported finding was that TCR beta sequences accurately predicted the HLA-A and HLA-B alleles for most subjects in the first cohort. For the cohort, immune exposure information was limited to CMV serostatus. Roughly uniform sequencing depth across donors was assumed in presence/absence analyses, although this assumption may not hold. Correlated functional status among segregating V segments might be attributable to linkage disequilibrium, but an unknown experimental factor could not be ruled out. An earlier analysis of 587 of the donors showed that most TCR beta V segments appeared in productive rearrangements either about 87% or about 30% of the time, which broadly matched IMGT annotations. According to a later analysis, parvovirus B19, influenza, CMV and Epstein-Barr virus appeared linked to several top co-occurrence clusters. When HLA alleles, especially DR and DQ, strongly co-occurred, TCR associations were difficult to assign to individual alleles. The classifier was reported to diagnose cytomegalovirus status with high specificity and sensitivity in both the original and validation cohorts. Compared with the roughly 720-donor mean, donors in an Asian-associated ancestry cluster had fewer N-insertions in productive TCRs, according to a later genetic analysis. A total of roughly 160 TCR beta chains were listed by the study as associated with cytomegalovirus. According to a later analysis, most CMV-associated TCR beta chains appeared to be HLA-restricted, and the HLA associations seemed to be driven largely by CMV exposure. This cohort had only TCR beta chains sequenced, and the lack of alpha or paired-chain data limited which features could be detected. The 87-base-pair reads could not distinguish some IMGT-functional V segments, including TRBV6-2 and TRBV6-3, so those segments were excluded. HLA typing was unavailable for some donors at each locus, so association tests used only the typed subset. Most TCR sequences were seen in very few donors, while some public TCRs were found in many individuals. In vitro tests confirmed that a few of the cytomegalovirus-associated TCR beta chains recognize cytomegalovirus antigens. Some 16 rarely observed V segments, including chromosome 9 orphons, were excluded from the earlier analysis of about 500 of the donors because counts were too low. In a later analysis, the rate of TCR association differed among HLA loci, with DRB1 alleles having the most associated TCRs and HLA-C alleles having the fewest. In a later analysis, HLA-associated TCR beta chains were found to be more clonally expanded and to have lower generation probabilities than equally common non-associated chains. In a later analysis, 16,951 TCR beta sequences were associated with specific HLA alleles at a false discovery rate of 0.05. The authors suggested that the approach could potentially be generalized to other disease states and immunological phenotypes. An association between a missense DCLRE1C variant and V-gene and J-gene trimming of TCR beta chains was found in a later genetic analysis and replicated in an independent cohort. A cluster of highly shared sequence variants was judged likely to be a technical artifact of the sequencing pipeline.

The library was prepared using the immunoSEQ multiplex PCR assay. For the multiplex PCR, a mixture combining 60 forward primers for TCR Vbeta segments and 13 reverse primers for TCR Jbeta segments was used. The CDR3 region of rearranged TCR beta genes was amplified from genomic DNA by a multiplex PCR assay. On the Illumina HiSeq System, the amplified TCR beta libraries were sequenced as 87-base-pair reads. The published analysis was carried out like this. In a later analysis, about 80 million unique TCR beta chains were counted across the roughly 670 repertoires, and around 10 million of these chains were shared by at least two donors. Raw reads were error-corrected and collapsed into unique sequences by a nearest-neighbor algorithm in which closely related sequences were merged to remove PCR and sequencing errors. CDR3 sequences were aligned to IMGT reference sequences to assign V, D and J gene segments. For a sequence to be retained, at least a six-nucleotide match to both a V gene segment and a J gene segment was required. A rearrangement counted as productive if the CDR3 had no stop codons and remained in frame with V and J, and every other rearrangement counted as non-productive. Following IMGT convention, CDR3 was defined as the stretch from the second conserved V-encoded cysteine up to the conserved J-encoded phenylalanine. Sequences without an unambiguous match to a single V gene segment were excluded from the earlier analysis of about 640 of the donors. In an earlier analysis of several hundred of the donors, a V segment was called functional when productive rearrangements were above 56.7%, and segregating when the standard deviation between donors exceeded 5%. A statistical classification framework was built for diagnosing cytomegalovirus status from the catalog of TCR beta chain sequences. In a later analysis, V and J genes were assigned by comparing TCR nucleotide sequences against IMGT/GENE-DB human TR gene sequences. Using the TCRdist pipeline, a later analysis assigned CDR3 sequences along with most-parsimonious VDJ recombination scenarios. In a later analysis, every TCR beta chain was defined by the combination of its CDR3 amino acid sequence and its V-gene family, and reads without a unique V-gene family were dropped. As a way to deal with suspected cross-contamination and a sequencing artifact, a later analysis dropped roughly 600 nucleotide sequences that were highly shared and had low generation probability. In a later analysis, a clonal expansion index was calculated for each public chain from normalized within-repertoire ranks of inferred template counts. In a later analysis, generation probabilities were computed using a VDJ recombination model fitted to out-of-frame rearrangements, and the results were checked against IGoR. Hypergeometric tests were used in a later analysis to score TCR-TCR, TCR-HLA and TCR-CMV co-occurrence, with a repertoire-size bias correction applied to the TCR pairs. In a later analysis, false discovery rates were estimated by permuting HLA or CMV assignments 20 times. In a later analysis, co-occurring TCRs were grouped using DBSCAN, and TCRdist sequence similarity was added for clustering within HLA-allele-positive subsets. For co-occurrence clustering, repertoires with fewer than 30,000 or more than 120,000 public chains were excluded, along with 4 to 6 repertoires with anomalous nucleotide sharing. TCRdb retrieved this table from immuneACCESS and kept in-frame rearrangements only. Not all clones are present; in checked studies, unresolved V genes account for under half, and no reason is known for the remainder. V, J and clone size reflect that table, while D and trimming were determined from the DNA. Present in this sample are under 200,000 clones, around 80% of which were seen just once. Clones ranked in the top ten supply 1.9% of the sample.

The receptor was derived from a man younger than 35 in good health and CMV-seronegative. The specimen was PBMCs. The chain uses TRBV18 and TRBJ2-7; TRBD1 fits 8 bases in the junction. The nucleotide sequence is given as TGTGCCAGCTCACCTGGACAGGGTCCCTACGAGCAGTACTTC. Translated, this gives CASSPGQGPYEQYF.